This TCR beta chain emerged from a study of blood T cells in healthy people across ages. Primed by a sample-barcoded 5' primer and a J-beta primer mix, a second PCR proceeded for about 7 to 12 cycles. Via MiXCR, TCRdb re-called the 5' RACE reads, giving one row per CDR3 protein. The sample shows about 570,000 distinct CDR3 sequences, roughly a quarter of them seen only once. The germline V and J ends were trimmed by 2 bases and 1 base, with 9 bases remaining between them. This CDR3 contains 15 residues. Looked up from germline, CDR1 is SGDLS and CDR2 is YYNGEE. In its sample, this clonotype was seen a few times. The same sample was also used in a study of T cells of mothers and their children.

The clonotype was recovered from a boy between 2 and 10 years old in good health. The material sequenced was blood. The genes are TRBV9 and TRBJ2-2; D might be TRBD1 or TRBD2, each matching 5 bases. The CDR3 DNA sequence: TGTGCCAGCAGCGTGGGACGCATGAACACCGGGGAGCTGTTTTTT. Its protein is CASSVGRMNTGELFF.